Here is one T cell receptor beta chain with its context. This receptor's antigen is unknown. It may be a read error: a sequence one base away is much more abundant. This sample was taken from a study of T cell repertoires in cytomegalovirus infection (dated by TCRdb to the late 2010s). The study in broad terms: Because public TCR beta signatures pointed to carriage of CMV infection together with the matching HLA type, the HLA type of each donor mattered for the analysis.

The CDR3 runs 14 amino acids, cysteine and phenylalanine included. The kept DNA is CDR3 alone, 42 bases in frame from the first base. The CDR1 and CDR2 encoded by the germline V gene (reference sequence) are DFQATT and SNEGSKA. Instrument used: Illumina HiSeq 1500. In-frame beta chains were kept once TCRdb had trimmed the public reads at Q25 with fastp and called clones with MiXCR. For every CDR3 protein sequence, its rows merge into one entry that carries the most common genes and DNA. The sample includes approximately 500,000 distinct CDR3 sequences, with approximately 15% observed a single time. 24% of the sample comes from the top ten. What the work shows at the level of the full study, not this receptor alone: The ex vivo response was dominated by HLA-C-restricted CMV-specific TCR beta clonotypes, and the single most frequent clonotype in two of eight donors was supplied by these HLA-C-restricted clonotypes. In both this cohort and an independent cohort of 350 to 400 donors, the cumulative frequency of public TCR beta family members distinguished carriers of CMV infection plus the relevant HLA type.

Sample: CD8+ T cells from PBMCs. The TCR originated in a human donor in good health (CMV status not recorded). Some clones in this sample may be carry-over from other donors' samples. The V and J segments used are TRBV20-1 and TRBJ2-3; the junction holds 9 bases that match TRBD2. The DNA sequence is as follows: TGCAGTTCTAGCGGGATGGAGGGAACAGATACGCAGTATTTT. This codes for CSSSGMEGTDTQYF.